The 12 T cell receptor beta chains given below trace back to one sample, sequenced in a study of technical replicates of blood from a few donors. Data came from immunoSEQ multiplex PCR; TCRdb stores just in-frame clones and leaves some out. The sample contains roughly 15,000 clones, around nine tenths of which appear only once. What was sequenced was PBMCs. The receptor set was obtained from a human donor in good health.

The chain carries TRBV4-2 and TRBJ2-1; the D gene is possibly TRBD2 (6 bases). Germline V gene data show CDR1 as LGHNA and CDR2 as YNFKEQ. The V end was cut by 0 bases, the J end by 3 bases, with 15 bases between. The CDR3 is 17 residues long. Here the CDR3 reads CASSQDPVAEGYNEQFF. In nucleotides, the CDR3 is TGTGCCAGCAGCCAAGATCCCGTAGCGGAAGGCTACAATGAGCAGTTCTTC.

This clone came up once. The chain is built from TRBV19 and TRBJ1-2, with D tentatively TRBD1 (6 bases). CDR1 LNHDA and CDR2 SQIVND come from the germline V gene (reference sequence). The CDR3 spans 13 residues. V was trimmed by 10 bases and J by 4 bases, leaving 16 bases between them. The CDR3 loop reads CATKDRNFYGYTF. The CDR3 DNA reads TGTGCCACTAAGGACAGAAACTTCTATGGCTACACCTTC.

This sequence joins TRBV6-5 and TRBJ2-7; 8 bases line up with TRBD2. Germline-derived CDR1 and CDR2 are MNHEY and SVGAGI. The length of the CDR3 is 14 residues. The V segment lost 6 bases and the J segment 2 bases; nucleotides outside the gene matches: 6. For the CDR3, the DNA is TGTGCCAGCAGGGAAGCGGGAGTGGCCTACGAGCAGTACTTC. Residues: CASREAGVAYEQYF.

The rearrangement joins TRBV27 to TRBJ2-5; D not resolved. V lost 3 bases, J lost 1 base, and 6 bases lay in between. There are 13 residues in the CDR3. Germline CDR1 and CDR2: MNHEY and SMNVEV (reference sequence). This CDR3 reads CASSLASQETQYF. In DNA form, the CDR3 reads TGTGCCAGCAGTTTGGCCAGCCAAGAGACCCAGTACTTC.

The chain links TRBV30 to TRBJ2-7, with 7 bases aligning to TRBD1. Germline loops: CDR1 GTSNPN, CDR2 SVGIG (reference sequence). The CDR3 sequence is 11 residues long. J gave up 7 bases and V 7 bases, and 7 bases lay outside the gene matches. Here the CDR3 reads CASTGAGEQYF. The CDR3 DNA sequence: TGTGCCTCCACAGGGGCAGGGGAGCAGTACTTC.

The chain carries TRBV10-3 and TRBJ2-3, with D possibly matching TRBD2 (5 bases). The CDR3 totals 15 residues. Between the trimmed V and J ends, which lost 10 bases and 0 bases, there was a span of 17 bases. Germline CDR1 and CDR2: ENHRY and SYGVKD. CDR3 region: CATRSGAASTDTQYF. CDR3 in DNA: TGTGCCACCAGAAGCGGAGCAGCTAGCACAGATACGCAGTATTTT.

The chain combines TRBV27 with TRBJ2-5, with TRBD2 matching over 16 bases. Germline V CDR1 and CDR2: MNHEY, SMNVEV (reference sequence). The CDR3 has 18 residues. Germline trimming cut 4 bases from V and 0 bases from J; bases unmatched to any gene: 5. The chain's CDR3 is CASSSGTSGRVYQETQYF. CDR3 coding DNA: TGTGCCAGCAGTTCCGGGACTAGCGGGAGGGTGTACCAAGAGACCCAGTACTTC.

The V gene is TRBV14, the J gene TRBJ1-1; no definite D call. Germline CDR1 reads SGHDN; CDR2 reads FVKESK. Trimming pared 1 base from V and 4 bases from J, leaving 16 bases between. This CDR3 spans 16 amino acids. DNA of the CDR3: TGTGCCAGCAGCCAAGTACTCGGGTTGTCGGGCACTGAAGCTTTCTTT. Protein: CASSQVLGLSGTEAFF.

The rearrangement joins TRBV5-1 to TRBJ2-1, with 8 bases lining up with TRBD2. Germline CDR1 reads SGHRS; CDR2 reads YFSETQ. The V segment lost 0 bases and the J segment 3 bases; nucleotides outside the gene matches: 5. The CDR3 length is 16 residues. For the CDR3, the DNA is TGCGCCAGCAGCTTGGACGGCGGGAGGAACTACAATGAGCAGTTCTTC. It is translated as CASSLDGGRNYNEQFF.

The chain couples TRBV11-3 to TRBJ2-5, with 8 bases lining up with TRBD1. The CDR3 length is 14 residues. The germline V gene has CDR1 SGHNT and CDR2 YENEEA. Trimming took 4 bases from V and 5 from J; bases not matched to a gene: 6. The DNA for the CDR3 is TGTGCCAGCAGCTCTGGACAGGGTACGGAGACCCAGTACTTC. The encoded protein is CASSSGQGTETQYF.

CDR3 in DNA: TGCGCCAGCAGCGGACTAGCGTCGAACACCGGGGAGCTGTTTTTT. It translates to CASSGLASNTGELFF. The chain combines TRBV5-1 with TRBJ2-2; 9 nucleotides agree with TRBD2. This CDR3 region has 15 residues. Trimming took 4 bases from V and 0 from J; bases not matched to a gene: 1. Germline loops: CDR1 SGHRS, CDR2 YFSETQ.

In DNA, the CDR3 is TGCGCCAGCAGCTTGCCACCCGGGACTAGCGAGAGTCTAAACGAGCAGTACTTC. Residues: CASSLPPGTSESLNEQYF. The J gene is TRBJ2-7, the V gene TRBV5-1, with 10 bases fitting TRBD2. Germline lookup yields CDR1 SGHRS and CDR2 YFSETQ. CDR3 length equals 18 residues. The V segment lost 1 base and the J segment 5 bases; nucleotides outside the gene matches: 15.